This TCR beta chain was captured by sequencing in a study of T-cell memory formation after mild COVID-19. Whole-study context: Largely donor-specific TCR clusters were found.

Points from the study as a whole: Most CD4+ clones that shrank were in CM and EM, while CD8+ ones turned up in EMRA. A balance of CD4 and CD8 characterized clones contracting day 15 to 85, whereas later expanders leaned CD4+.

This clonotype was counted a few times. Its specificity is not known. A single record per CDR3 protein comes from TCRdb applying MiXCR to the 5' RACE reads. The table records about 200,000 distinct CDR3 sequences, approximately 16% of them present only once. The ends were cut back, 5 bases at V and 7 bases at J, with 18 bases in the middle. CDR1 is SEHNR, CDR2 FQNEAQ, per germline (reference sequence). This CDR3 contains 15 residues. Sequenced: PBMCs or a T cell subset sorted from them (not recorded which). The receptor's source is an adult woman who had mild COVID-19 (a few samples of this study predate the infection). Cell type and time point are not known. The chain carries TRBV7-9 and TRBJ2-1; D ambiguous. The CDR3 sequence: CASSPPMVGTNEQFF. CDR3 DNA: TGTGCCAGCAGCCCTCCAATGGTAGGAACGAATGAGCAGTTCTTC.